This is a list of T cell receptor beta chains from one sample in a study of T cell responses to AZD1222 COVID-19 vaccine. The method was immunoSEQ multiplex PCR; TCRdb's version includes in-frame clones alone and lacks a portion of them. The sample includes 100,000 to 120,000 clones, more than 75% of them seen just once. Here the sequenced sample was peripheral blood, taken on day 0 of AZD1222 vaccination. These receptors all come from an adult in good health. Each CDR3 is given with its conserved first and last residue. D genes are given only for firm matches. The size field is filled for only some rows; it gives once, few, many or a size class.

CDR3,DNA,V,size,J,D
CASSERTNTGELFF,TGTGCCAGCAGCGAGAGGACGAACACCGGGGAGCTGTTTTTT,TRBV9,.,TRBJ2-2,.
CASSQEGGTDTQYF,TGTGCCAGCAGTCAGGAAGGGGGCACAGATACGCAGTATTTT,TRBV6-2/TRBV6-3,.,TRBJ2-3,.
CASSLDDTIYF,TGCGCCAGCAGCTTGGATGACACCATATATTTT,TRBV5-1,.,TRBJ1-3,.
CASQEVDTQYF,TGTGCCTCACAAGAGGTAGATACGCAGTATTTT,TRBV10-3,.,TRBJ2-3,.
CASSRGRDQPQHF,TGTGCCAGCTCCAGGGGGAGGGATCAGCCCCAGCATTTT,TRBV18,.,TRBJ1-5,TRBD1
CASSVGSGGANEQFF,TGTGCCAGCAGCGTAGGTTCGGGAGGTGCGAATGAGCAGTTCTTC,TRBV9,.,TRBJ2-1,TRBD2
CASSYGQGNQPQHF,TGTGCCAGCAGTTACGGACAGGGCAATCAGCCCCAGCATTTT,TRBV6-5,.,TRBJ1-5,TRBD1
CAWTPGASGRGTQYF,TGTGCCTGGACCCCTGGGGCTAGCGGGAGAGGGACCCAGTACTTC,TRBV30,few,TRBJ2-5,TRBD2
CASSLLSPANEKLFF,TGTGCCAGCAGTTTATTGTCACCAGCTAATGAAAAACTGTTTTTT,TRBV28,few,TRBJ1-4,.
CASSSLGGTGPYEQYF,TGTGCCAGCAGCTCCCTTGGGGGGACGGGACCCTACGAGCAGTACTTC,TRBV7-6,.,TRBJ2-7,.
CASSVASSGRTDTQYF,TGTGCCAGCAGCGTAGCCTCTAGCGGACGCACAGATACGCAGTATTTT,TRBV9,.,TRBJ2-3,TRBD2
CEGVKGTEAFF,TGTGAGGGAGTTAAAGGTACTGAAGCTTTCTTT,TRBV30,.,TRBJ1-1,.
CAWSVRAGQPQHF,TGTGCCTGGAGCGTCAGGGCAGGGCAGCCCCAGCATTTT,TRBV30,.,TRBJ1-5,.
CASSLDSRGLSTEAFF,TGTGCCAGCAGTTTAGATTCTAGGGGGTTGAGCACTGAAGCTTTCTTT,TRBV27,.,TRBJ1-1,.
CASSRAGAFGGELFF,TGTGCCAGCAGTCGCGCCGGGGCCTTTGGTGGGGAGCTGTTTTTT,TRBV6-2/TRBV6-3,.,TRBJ2-2,.
CAWSRVEEKLFF,TGTGCCTGGAGTCGAGTTGAAGAAAAACTGTTTTTT,TRBV30,.,TRBJ1-4,.
CSVVWNSGANVLTF,TGCAGCGTTGTTTGGAATTCAGGGGCCAACGTCCTGACTTTC,TRBV29-1,.,TRBJ2-6,.
CASSIGTSVDEQYF,TGTGCCAGTAGTATAGGGACTAGTGTCGACGAGCAGTACTTC,TRBV19,.,TRBJ2-7,TRBD2
CASSLRTGGGATNEKLFF,TGTGCCAGCAGCTTAAGAACAGGAGGCGGGGCAACTAATGAAAAACTGTTTTTT,TRBV11-2,.,TRBJ1-4,.
CASGRTEAFF,TGTGCCAGTGGAAGAACTGAAGCTTTCTTT,TRBV19,.,TRBJ1-1,.
CASRPTLAGIAKNIQYF,TGTGCCAGCAGACCAACCCTAGCGGGAATAGCCAAAAACATTCAGTACTTC,TRBV28,.,TRBJ2-4,TRBD2
CSAPEYGYTF,TGCAGTGCTCCAGAGTATGGCTACACCTTC,TRBV20-1,.,TRBJ1-2,.
CASSLFAGLAGTNTGELFF,TGTGCCAGCAGTTTATTCGCGGGACTAGCGGGAACAAACACCGGGGAGCTGTTTTTT,TRBV27,.,TRBJ2-2,TRBD2
CASSSTTSSYNEQFF,TGCGCCAGCAGCTCCACGACGAGCTCCTACAATGAGCAGTTCTTC,TRBV5-1,.,TRBJ2-1,.
CASSEDRLAYNSPLHF,TGTGCCAGCAGTGAGGACAGGCTAGCCTATAATTCACCCCTCCACTTT,TRBV28,.,TRBJ1-6,TRBD1
CASSPGTPKGNTIYF,TGTGCCAGCTCACCAGGGACGCCAAAGGGAAACACCATATATTTT,TRBV18,.,TRBJ1-3,.
CAWSGIGFNNEQFF,TGTGCCTGGAGTGGTATCGGATTTAACAATGAGCAGTTCTTC,TRBV30,.,TRBJ2-1,.
CASSSPSGEQYF,TGTGCCAGCAGCTCCCCATCGGGCGAGCAGTACTTC,TRBV5-5,.,TRBJ2-7,.
CASSDRAHNEQFF,TGTGCCAGCAGCGATAGGGCCCACAATGAGCAGTTCTTC,TRBV9,.,TRBJ2-1,.
CASSVRDLGYEQYF,TGTGCCAGCAGCGTAAGGGATTTAGGTTACGAGCAGTACTTC,TRBV9,.,TRBJ2-7,.
CASLTEGFGNQPQHF,TGTGCCAGCCTAACCGAGGGTTTCGGGAATCAGCCCCAGCATTTT,TRBV28,.,TRBJ1-5,.
CASRAGQYEQYF,TGTGCCAGTAGGGCCGGCCAATACGAGCAGTACTTC,TRBV19,once,TRBJ2-7,.
CASLRTMNTEAFF,TGTGCCAGTCTTCGGACCATGAACACTGAAGCTTTCTTT,TRBV27,once,TRBJ1-1,.
CASSAIPASRGAGNTDTQYF,TGTGCCAGCAGTGCAATCCCAGCGTCACGGGGGGCAGGGAATACAGATACGCAGTATTTT,TRBV6-1,.,TRBJ2-3,.
CASSPTSASSYEQYF,TGTGCCAGCAGCCCCACTAGCGCAAGCTCCTACGAGCAGTACTTC,TRBV5-4,once,TRBJ2-7,TRBD2
CASSPPLNTGELFF,TGTGCCAGCAGTCCCCCGCTTAACACCGGGGAGCTGTTTTTT,TRBV6-6,.,TRBJ2-2,.
CASSLERGNTDTQYF,TGCGCCAGCAGCTTGGAGCGGGGAAACACAGATACGCAGTATTTT,TRBV5-1,.,TRBJ2-3,TRBD2